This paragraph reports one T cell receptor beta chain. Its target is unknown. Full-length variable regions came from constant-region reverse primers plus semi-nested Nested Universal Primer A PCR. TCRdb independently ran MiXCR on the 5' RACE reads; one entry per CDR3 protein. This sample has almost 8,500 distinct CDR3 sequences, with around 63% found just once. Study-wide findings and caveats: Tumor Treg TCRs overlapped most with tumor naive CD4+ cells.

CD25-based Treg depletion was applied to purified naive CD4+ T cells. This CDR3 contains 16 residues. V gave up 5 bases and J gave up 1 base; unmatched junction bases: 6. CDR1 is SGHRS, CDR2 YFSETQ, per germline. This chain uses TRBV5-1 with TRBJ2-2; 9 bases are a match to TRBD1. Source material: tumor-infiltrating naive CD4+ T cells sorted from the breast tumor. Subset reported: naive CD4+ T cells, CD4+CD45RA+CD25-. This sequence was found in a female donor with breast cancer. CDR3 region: CASRNLGQGNTGELFF. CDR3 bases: TGCGCCAGCAGAAACTTGGGACAGGGGAACACCGGGGAGCTGTTTTTT.